This T cell receptor beta chain is from a study of shared clonotypes between healthy human individuals. TCRdb keeps only in-frame clones here, not all; method: immunoSEQ multiplex PCR. The table includes over a million clones, around 82% detected once. Germline lookup yields CDR1 SQVTM and CDR2 ANQGSEA. The CDR3 covers 12 residues. The receptor comes from a man aged 18-30 years in good health. Some clones in this sample may be carry-over from other donors' samples. The chain employs TRBV29-1 and TRBJ2-5; maybe TRBD1 (5 bases). Matching the DNA end better, TRBJ2-7 makes the J call doubtful. The sequencing input was memory CD4+ T cells from PBMCs. Documented subset: CD45RA-negative fraction. The CDR3 nucleotides are TGCAGCGTTGGAGCCAGGGCAGGCGAGCAGTACTTC. Translated, it gives CSVGARAGEQYF.